These 5 T cell receptor beta chains came from one sample sequenced in a study of tumor-infiltrating lymphocytes in localized non-small cell lung cancer. TCRdb's table, derived via immunoSEQ multiplex PCR, lists solely in-frame clones and lacks some. This table has 15,000 to 20,000 clones, just under 80% appearing once. Sequenced: lung tumor tissue. The source is a human donor with non-small cell lung cancer.

The chain has TRBV5-4 and TRBJ2-6, with D perhaps TRBD1 (5 bases). The germline gives CDR1 SGHNT, CDR2 YYREEE (reference sequence). The CDR3 length is 17 residues. Deletions cut 3 bases from V and 0 bases from J, with 13 bases between. DNA of the CDR3: TGTGCCAGCAGCTCACCCACAGGTTCCTCTGGGGCCAACGTCCTGACTTTC. It specifies CASSSPTGSSGANVLTF.

The rearrangement joins TRBV2 to TRBJ1-4; perhaps TRBD1 as D (6 bases). Trimming shortened V by 8 bases and J by 10 bases, and 20 bases separated the two germline ends. The CDR3 totals 14 residues. CDR1 SNHLY and CDR2 FYNNEI come from the germline V gene. The CDR3 DNA reads as TGTGCCAGCCTCCACACAGGGATTCTAGGAAAACTGTTTTTT. It is translated as CASLHTGILGKLFF.

In DNA, the CDR3 is TGTGCCAGCAGCTGGGACCGCAATGAGCAGTTCTTC. As protein: CASSWDRNEQFF. This sequence joins TRBV5-4 and TRBJ2-1, with D perhaps matching TRBD1 or TRBD2 (5 bases each). This CDR3 is built from 12 residues. The germline CDR1 and CDR2 sequences are SGHNT and YYREEE (reference sequence). Trimming stripped 3 bases from V and 6 bases from J, with 7 bases between. The whole variable domain, remainder taken from reference TRBV5-4 and TRBJ2-1, is ETGVTQSPTHLIKTRGQQVTLRCSSQSGHNTVSWYQQALGQGPQFIFQYYREEENGRGNFPPRFSGLQFPNYSSELNVNALELDDSALYLCASSWDRNEQFFGPGTRLTVL.

The chain employs TRBV11-1 and TRBJ2-5, with TRBD1 identical over 10 bases. The CDR3 runs to 13 residues. The V gene's germline CDR1 is SGHAT and CDR2 FQDESV (reference sequence). V was clipped by 5 bases and J by 5 bases; unmatched bases: 2. As DNA, the CDR3 is TGTGCCAGCAGCCAGACAGGGGGCGAGACCCAGTACTTC. Its protein is CASSQTGGETQYF.

The chain couples TRBV10-3 to TRBJ2-3, with no clear D. The CDR3 spans 14 residues. Germline assignment: CDR1 ENHRY and CDR2 SYGVKD. With 0 bases removed from V and 6 bases from J, the gap between germline ends came to 10 bases. The CDR3: CAISESGFLDTQYF. In DNA, the CDR3 is TGTGCCATCAGTGAGTCGGGCTTTCTCGATACGCAGTATTTT.